This TCR beta chain was observed in a study of tumor and adjacent non-tumor tissue in lung cancer. Between the trimmed V and J ends, which lost 0 bases and 6 bases, there was a span of 14 bases. This CDR3 is built from 16 residues. Germline V gene sequence: CDR1 MGHRA, CDR2 YSYEKL. This clonotype is classed as large. The template was RNA from unsorted bulk tissue. The library came from three nested PCR rounds adapted from ARM-PCR protocols. Using its own MiXCR run on the multiplex PCR reads, TCRdb lists one record per CDR3 protein. The profile shows 75,000 to 95,000 distinct CDR3 sequences, about 66% of them singletons.

Sequencing was carried out using lung tumor tissue. This TCR was sampled from a man aged 55 to 70 with non-small cell lung cancer. This chain joins TRBV4-1 and TRBJ2-2; possible D gene TRBD1, 5 bases. CDR3 DNA sequence: TGCGCCAGCAGCCAAGAACCCGGCAGGGCGGCCGGGGAGCTGTTTTTT. The encoded protein is CASSQEPGRAAGELFF.